The rows below give T cell receptor beta chains drawn from one sample of a study of a mutant IDH1 vaccine in newly diagnosed glioma. Assay used: immunoSEQ multiplex PCR; TCRdb lists only in-frame clones, some missing. The table shows more than 25,000 clones, with over 70% occurring only once. The antigens these receptors bind are not known. Sequenced material: PBMCs, taken from a glioma patient whose treatment included an IDH1 peptide vaccine. Receptor source: a woman under 40 with glioma. Some clones in this sample may be carry-over from other donors' samples. The CDR3 runs from the conserved cysteine through the conserved F or W. D genes are given only for firm matches. For some rows the clone size is stated as once, few or many, or as a class when expanded; others skip it.

clone_size: .; j_call: TRBJ1-2; v_call: TRBV9; d_call: .; cdr3_nt: TGTGCCAGCAGCGTAGAGGACACCGCTAACTATGGCTACACCTTC; cdr3_aa: CASSVEDTANYGYTF
clone_size: .; j_call: TRBJ2-5; v_call: TRBV9; d_call: TRBD2; cdr3_nt: TGTGCCAGCAGCGAAAGCGGGATACAAGAGACCCAGTACTTC; cdr3_aa: CASSESGIQETQYF
clone_size: .; j_call: TRBJ1-5; v_call: TRBV7-2; d_call: .; cdr3_nt: TGTGCCAGCAGCTACCTCCCGGGGCTAAAAGGCAATCAGCCCCAGCATTTT; cdr3_aa: CASSYLPGLKGNQPQHF
clone_size: .; j_call: TRBJ2-3; v_call: TRBV5-1; d_call: .; cdr3_nt: TGCGCCAGCAGCATCACGCCGGGCACAGATACGCAGTATTTT; cdr3_aa: CASSITPGTDTQYF
clone_size: .; j_call: TRBJ1-1; v_call: TRBV30; d_call: .; cdr3_nt: TGTGCCTGGAGTGCCTCCTACGAAGCTTTCTTT; cdr3_aa: CAWSASYEAFF
clone_size: .; j_call: TRBJ2-7; v_call: TRBV15; d_call: .; cdr3_nt: TGTGCCACCAGCACGCCATCAGTGAGCCCGGTGCAGTACTTC; cdr3_aa: CATSTPSVSPVQYF
clone_size: .; j_call: TRBJ1-1; v_call: TRBV15; d_call: .; cdr3_nt: TGTGCCACCAGCAGAGACCTTGGGGGGAACACTGAAGCTTTCTTT; cdr3_aa: CATSRDLGGNTEAFF
clone_size: .; j_call: TRBJ1-5; v_call: TRBV5-6; d_call: .; cdr3_nt: TGTGCCAGCAGCTTGGGCTGGGCAGGCAATCAGCCCCAGCATTTT; cdr3_aa: CASSLGWAGNQPQHF
clone_size: .; j_call: TRBJ1-1; v_call: TRBV19; d_call: .; cdr3_nt: TGTGCCAGTAGTCCCGGAGGGTTGAACACTGAAGCTTTCTTT; cdr3_aa: CASSPGGLNTEAFF
clone_size: .; j_call: TRBJ2-7; v_call: TRBV5-4; d_call: TRBD2; cdr3_nt: TGTGCCAGCCGGGGAGGGGCGGCGGGAGGGCCGGGCGAGCAGTACTTC; cdr3_aa: CASRGGAAGGPGEQYF
clone_size: .; j_call: TRBJ2-3; v_call: TRBV14; d_call: TRBD2; cdr3_nt: TGTGCCAGCAGCCAAGATTTGGTCGGGAGGGCCGGCACAGATACGCAGTATTTT; cdr3_aa: CASSQDLVGRAGTDTQYF
clone_size: .; j_call: TRBJ1-2; v_call: TRBV4-1; d_call: .; cdr3_nt: TGCGCCAGCAGCCACACGCTCTCCGGGGGCCCCCAAGGATCTGGCTACACCTTC; cdr3_aa: CASSHTLSGGPQGSGYTF
clone_size: .; j_call: TRBJ1-5; v_call: TRBV11-2; d_call: .; cdr3_nt: TGTGCCAGCACCCGCGGAAGGAATCAGCCCCAGCATTTT; cdr3_aa: CASTRGRNQPQHF
clone_size: .; j_call: TRBJ1-5; v_call: TRBV6-5; d_call: TRBD1; cdr3_nt: TGTGCCAGCAGTTCAGGGGGGTTGCCCCAGCATTTT; cdr3_aa: CASSSGGLPQHF
clone_size: .; j_call: TRBJ1-4; v_call: TRBV7-9; d_call: .; cdr3_nt: TGTGCCAGCAGCTTAGCAGGGAAAGGGGATGAAAAACTGTTTTTT; cdr3_aa: CASSLAGKGDEKLFF
clone_size: .; j_call: TRBJ1-5; v_call: TRBV7-9; d_call: .; cdr3_nt: TGTGCCAGCAGCTTAGTGGGGCAGCCCCAGCATTTT; cdr3_aa: CASSLVGQPQHF
clone_size: few; j_call: TRBJ1-1; v_call: TRBV19; d_call: .; cdr3_nt: TGTGCCAGTAGTATAGGGGGAAACACTGAAGCTTTCTTT; cdr3_aa: CASSIGGNTEAFF
clone_size: .; j_call: TRBJ2-6; v_call: TRBV4-2; d_call: .; cdr3_nt: TGTGCCAGCAGCCAAGACGATGACTCTGGGGCCAACGTCCTGACTTTC; cdr3_aa: CASSQDDDSGANVLTF
clone_size: .; j_call: TRBJ2-6; v_call: TRBV6-1; d_call: .; cdr3_nt: TGTGCCAGCAGTGAAGGCGGGTTAGGGGCCAACGTCCTGACTTTC; cdr3_aa: CASSEGGLGANVLTF
clone_size: .; j_call: TRBJ2-5; v_call: TRBV7-2; d_call: .; cdr3_nt: TGTGCCAGCAGGTTTGACGAGACTAACCAAGAGACCCAGTACTTC; cdr3_aa: CASRFDETNQETQYF
clone_size: once; j_call: TRBJ2-2; v_call: TRBV10-3; d_call: .; cdr3_nt: TGTGCCATCAGTGAGCCAGGGTTCGTAAACACCGGGGAGCTGTTTTTT; cdr3_aa: CAISEPGFVNTGELFF
clone_size: .; j_call: TRBJ2-7; v_call: TRBV30; d_call: TRBD2; cdr3_nt: TGTGCCTGGAGTGAGGGTAGCGGGAGGAGGTACGAGCAGTACTTC; cdr3_aa: CAWSEGSGRRYEQYF
clone_size: few; j_call: TRBJ2-3; v_call: TRBV15; d_call: TRBD1; cdr3_nt: TGTGCCACCAGCAGAACAGGGGACACGCAGTATTTT; cdr3_aa: CATSRTGDTQYF
clone_size: .; j_call: TRBJ1-5; v_call: TRBV18; d_call: .; cdr3_nt: TGTGCCAGCTCTCCGACAGAGAGCAATCAGCCCCAGCATTTT; cdr3_aa: CASSPTESNQPQHF
clone_size: .; j_call: TRBJ2-7; v_call: TRBV4-1; d_call: TRBD1; cdr3_nt: TGCGCCAGCAGCCCCCCCACCGACAGGGGGCGGCACTACGAGCAGTACTTC; cdr3_aa: CASSPPTDRGRHYEQYF
clone_size: .; j_call: TRBJ2-7; v_call: TRBV2; d_call: TRBD2; cdr3_nt: TGTGCCAGCAGTGTGAAGCGGGAGGGCGAGCAGTACTTC; cdr3_aa: CASSVKREGEQYF
clone_size: .; j_call: TRBJ2-1; v_call: TRBV5-1; d_call: .; cdr3_nt: TGCGCCAGCAGCTTGGCCAGGGGCTCACAGTGGGATGAGCAGTTCTTC; cdr3_aa: CASSLARGSQWDEQFF
clone_size: .; j_call: TRBJ1-5; v_call: TRBV30; d_call: .; cdr3_nt: TGTGCCTGGAGTGACCAGGGAGAACGGCCCCAGCATTTT; cdr3_aa: CAWSDQGERPQHF
clone_size: few; j_call: TRBJ1-4; v_call: TRBV6-6; d_call: .; cdr3_nt: TGTGCCAGCAGTTACTCCGGCTATGAAAAACTGTTTTTT; cdr3_aa: CASSYSGYEKLFF
clone_size: .; j_call: TRBJ2-1; v_call: TRBV7-2; d_call: .; cdr3_nt: TGTGCCAGCAGCTTAGTAAAGCTGGCCTACAATGAGCAGTTCTTC; cdr3_aa: CASSLVKLAYNEQFF
clone_size: .; j_call: TRBJ2-5; v_call: TRBV6-4; d_call: TRBD2; cdr3_nt: TGTGCCAGCAGTGCTAGCGGGAGGGCCCAAGAGACCCAGTACTTC; cdr3_aa: CASSASGRAQETQYF
clone_size: .; j_call: TRBJ2-1; v_call: TRBV2; d_call: TRBD2; cdr3_nt: TGTGCCAGCAGTGAGTCGCTAGCGGGAGAGTACAATGAGCAGTTCTTC; cdr3_aa: CASSESLAGEYNEQFF
clone_size: .; j_call: TRBJ1-2; v_call: TRBV12-5; d_call: .; cdr3_nt: TGTGCTAGTGGTTTGACGGCCATCAACTATGGCTACACCTTC; cdr3_aa: CASGLTAINYGYTF
clone_size: .; j_call: TRBJ1-1; v_call: TRBV7-8; d_call: .; cdr3_nt: TGTGCCAGCAGCTTAAGGGGAACCAGGAACACTGAAGCTTTCTTT; cdr3_aa: CASSLRGTRNTEAFF
clone_size: .; j_call: TRBJ2-3; v_call: TRBV25-1; d_call: .; cdr3_nt: TGTGCCAGCAGTGAAGCGGGACACCTAAGCACAGATACGCAGTATTTT; cdr3_aa: CASSEAGHLSTDTQYF
clone_size: .; j_call: TRBJ1-1; v_call: TRBV10-3; d_call: TRBD1; cdr3_nt: TGTGCCATCAGGGCCGGGACAGGGGGAGGGGAAACTGAAGCTTTCTTT; cdr3_aa: CAIRAGTGGGETEAFF
clone_size: .; j_call: TRBJ2-5; v_call: TRBV5-4; d_call: .; cdr3_nt: TGTGCCAGCAGCTTGGGCCCAAGGGCGGATCAAGAGACCCAGTACTTC; cdr3_aa: CASSLGPRADQETQYF
clone_size: .; j_call: TRBJ1-5; v_call: TRBV19; d_call: .; cdr3_nt: TGTGCCAGTCGACGGATTAGCAATCAGCCCCAGCATTTT; cdr3_aa: CASRRISNQPQHF
clone_size: few; j_call: TRBJ1-1; v_call: TRBV5-1; d_call: .; cdr3_nt: TGCGCCAGCAGCTGGAACCGACAGGCGAACACTGAAGCTTTCTTT; cdr3_aa: CASSWNRQANTEAFF
clone_size: few; j_call: TRBJ2-3; v_call: TRBV18; d_call: .; cdr3_nt: TGTGCCAGCTCACCCCGGGACGGCACAGATACGCAGTATTTT; cdr3_aa: CASSPRDGTDTQYF
clone_size: .; j_call: TRBJ2-3; v_call: TRBV7-9; d_call: TRBD2; cdr3_nt: TGTGCCAGCAGCTGGGGGGGTCGGCCAGATACGCAGTATTTT; cdr3_aa: CASSWGGRPDTQYF